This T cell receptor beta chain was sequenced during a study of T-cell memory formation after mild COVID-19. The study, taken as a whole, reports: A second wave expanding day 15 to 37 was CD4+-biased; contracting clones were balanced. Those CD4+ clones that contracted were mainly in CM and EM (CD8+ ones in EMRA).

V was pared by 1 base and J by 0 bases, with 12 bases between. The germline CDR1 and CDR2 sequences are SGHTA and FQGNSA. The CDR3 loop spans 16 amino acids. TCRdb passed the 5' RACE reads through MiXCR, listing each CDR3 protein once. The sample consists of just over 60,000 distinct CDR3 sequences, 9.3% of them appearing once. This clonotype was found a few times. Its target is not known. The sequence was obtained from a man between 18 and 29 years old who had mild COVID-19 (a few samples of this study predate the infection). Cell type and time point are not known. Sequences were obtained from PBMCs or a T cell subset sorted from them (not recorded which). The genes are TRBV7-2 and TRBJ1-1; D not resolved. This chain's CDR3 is CASSLDRAHMNTEAFF. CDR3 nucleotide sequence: TGTGCCAGCAGCTTAGACAGAGCCCACATGAACACTGAAGCTTTCTTT.